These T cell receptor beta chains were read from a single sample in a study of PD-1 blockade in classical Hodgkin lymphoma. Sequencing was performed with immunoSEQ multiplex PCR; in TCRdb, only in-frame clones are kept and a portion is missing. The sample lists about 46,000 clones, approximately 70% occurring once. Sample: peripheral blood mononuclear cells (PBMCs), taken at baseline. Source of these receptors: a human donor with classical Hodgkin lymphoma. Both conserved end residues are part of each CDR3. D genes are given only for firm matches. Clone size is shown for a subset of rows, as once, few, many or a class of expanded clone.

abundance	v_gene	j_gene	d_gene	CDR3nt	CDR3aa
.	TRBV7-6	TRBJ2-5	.	TGTGCCAGCAGCTTAGGACTAGTAAAAGAGACCCAGTACTTC	CASSLGLVKETQYF
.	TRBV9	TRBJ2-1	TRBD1	TGTGCCAGCAGCGAATGGGACAGAGGCGATGAGCAGTTCTTC	CASSEWDRGDEQFF
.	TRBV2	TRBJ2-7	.	TGTGCCAGCAGCCTGGTGGGCTACGAGCAGTACTTC	CASSLVGYEQYF
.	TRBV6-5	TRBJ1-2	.	TGTGCCAGCAGTTACTCGGGGCTGGGGGCTCACTATGGCTACACCTTC	CASSYSGLGAHYGYTF
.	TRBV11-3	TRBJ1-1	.	TGTGCCAGCAGCTTTGGACAGAACACTGAAGCTTTCTTT	CASSFGQNTEAFF
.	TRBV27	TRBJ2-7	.	TGTGCCAGCCGCCTGGGGGGTACGGGCTACGAGCAGTACTTC	CASRLGGTGYEQYF
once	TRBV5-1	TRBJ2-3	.	TGCGCCAGCAGCCAGGACAGTCTACTCACAGATACGCAGTATTTT	CASSQDSLLTDTQYF
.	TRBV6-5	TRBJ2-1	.	TGTGCCAGCAGTTACGACTACTCCTACAATGAGCAGTTCTTC	CASSYDYSYNEQFF
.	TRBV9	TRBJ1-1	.	TGTGCCAGCAGCGTAGAAGTTTTGGGGGCTGAAGCTTTCTTT	CASSVEVLGAEAFF
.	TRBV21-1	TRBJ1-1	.	TGTGCCATCAAAGACAGGGCGAACACTGAAGCTTTCTTT	CAIKDRANTEAFF